Listed below are T cell receptor beta chains from one sample, sequenced in a study of regulatory T cells in long-lasting Graves disease. TCRdb re-called the multiplex PCR reads with MiXCR, one entry per CDR3 protein. The data show 500,000 or so distinct CDR3 sequences, with about 16% seen just once and roughly 25% held by the top ten. These data also featured in a second study, about T cells in Graves' hyperthyroidism and ophthalmopathy.

The input for sequencing was peripheral blood mononuclear cells (PBMCs), taken at new diagnosis, from a patient treated with antithyroid drugs. These receptor sequences come from a woman aged 40 to 65 with Graves disease. CDR3s include the opening cysteine and the closing phenylalanine or tryptophan. The D gene is left open where the match is weak. Some rows mark clone size as missing; the rest say once, few, many or name a class of expanded clone.

few - TRBJ2-1 TRBV7-9 TGTGCCAGCAGCCCCGGACAGTTCTTC CASSPGQFF
few - TRBJ2-7 TRBV4-1 TGCGCCAGCAGCCACCGAGGGGCGGCCGAGCAGTACTTC CASSHRGAAEQYF
many - TRBJ2-1 TRBV10-3 TGTGCCATCAGGAACAGGACTCTCTCCTACAATGAGCAGTTCTTC CAIRNRTLSYNEQFF
many - TRBJ1-1 TRBV6-1 TGTGCCAGCATTGGCAGGGCGAACACTGAAGCTTTCTTT CASIGRANTEAFF
- TRBD1 TRBJ2-5 TRBV19 TGTGCCAGTAGCGCGGACAGGCAAGAGACCCAGTACTTC CASSADRQETQYF
- - TRBJ2-2 TRBV6-1 TGTGCCAGCAGAAATAAACCCTCGAACACCGGGGAGCTGTTTTTT CASRNKPSNTGELFF
many - TRBJ1-1 TRBV29-1 TGCAGCGTTGAGGTACGGGGAATGAACACTGAAGCTTTCTTT CSVEVRGMNTEAFF
few TRBD1 TRBJ1-2 TRBV20-1 TGCAGTGCACCGGGACAGGGGAGAAGTGGCTACACCTTC CSAPGQGRSGYTF
- - TRBJ1-1 TRBV7-2 TGTGCCAGCAGCCCGCTGGGAGGCAGGAGGGACACTGAAGCTTTCTTT CASSPLGGRRDTEAFF
many - TRBJ1-2 TRBV2 TGTGCCAGCAGTGAGGACATAAGCTATGGCTACACCTTC CASSEDISYGYTF
many - TRBJ2-7 TRBV2 TGTGCCAGCAGTGATCTAGGCTTGGGGGAGCAGTACTTC CASSDLGLGEQYF